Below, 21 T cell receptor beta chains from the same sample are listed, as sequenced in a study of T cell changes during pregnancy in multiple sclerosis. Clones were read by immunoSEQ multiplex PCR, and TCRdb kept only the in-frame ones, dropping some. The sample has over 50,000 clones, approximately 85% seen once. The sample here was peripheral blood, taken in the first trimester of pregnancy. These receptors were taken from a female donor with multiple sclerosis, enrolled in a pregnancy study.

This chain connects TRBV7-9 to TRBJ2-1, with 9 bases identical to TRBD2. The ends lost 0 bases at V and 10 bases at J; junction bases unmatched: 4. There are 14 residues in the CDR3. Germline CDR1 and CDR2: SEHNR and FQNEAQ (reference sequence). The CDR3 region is CASSLASGGGEQFF. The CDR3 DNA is TGTGCCAGCAGCTTAGCTAGCGGGGGCGGGGAGCAGTTCTTC.

CDR3 bases: TGTGCCAGCAGTCCCCCCCTGGTTGTCTTTCTAGCGGGAGGCGTGCCAGCACTCAATGAGCAGTTCTTC. Its translation is CASSPPLVVFLAGGVPALNEQFF. The genes are TRBV28 and TRBJ2-1; TRBD2 agrees at 11 bases. The CDR3 length is 23 residues. J lost 6 bases, V lost 5 bases, and 30 bases had no gene match. Looked up from germline, CDR1 is MDHEN and CDR2 is SYDVKM.

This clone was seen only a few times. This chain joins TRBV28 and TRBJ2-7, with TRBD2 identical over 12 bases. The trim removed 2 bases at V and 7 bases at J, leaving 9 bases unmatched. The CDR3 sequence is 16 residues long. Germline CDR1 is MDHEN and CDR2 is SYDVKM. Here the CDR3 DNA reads TGTGCCAGCAGTTTACCTAGCGGGAGGGATCTGGGGGAGCAGTACTTC. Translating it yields CASSLPSGRDLGEQYF.

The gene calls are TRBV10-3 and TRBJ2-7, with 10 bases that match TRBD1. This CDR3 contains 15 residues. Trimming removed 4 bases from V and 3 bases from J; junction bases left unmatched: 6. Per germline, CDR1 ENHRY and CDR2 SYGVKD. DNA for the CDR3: TGTGCCATCAGTGCCACCGGGACAGGGGTCTACGAGCAGTACTTC. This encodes CAISATGTGVYEQYF.

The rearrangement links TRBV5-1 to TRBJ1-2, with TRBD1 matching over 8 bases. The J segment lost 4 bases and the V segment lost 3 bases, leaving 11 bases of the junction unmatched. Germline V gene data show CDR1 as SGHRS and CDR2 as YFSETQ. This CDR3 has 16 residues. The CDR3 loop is CASSWDRTYKLYGYTF. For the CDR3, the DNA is TGCGCCAGCAGCTGGGACAGGACCTATAAGCTCTATGGCTACACCTTC.

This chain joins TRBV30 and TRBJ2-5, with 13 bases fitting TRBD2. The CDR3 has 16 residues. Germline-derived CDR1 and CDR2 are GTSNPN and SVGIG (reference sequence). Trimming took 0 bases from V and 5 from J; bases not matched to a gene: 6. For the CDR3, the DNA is TGTGCCTGGAGTGTAACAGGACTAGCGGGAGCGGAGACCCAGTACTTC. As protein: CAWSVTGLAGAETQYF.

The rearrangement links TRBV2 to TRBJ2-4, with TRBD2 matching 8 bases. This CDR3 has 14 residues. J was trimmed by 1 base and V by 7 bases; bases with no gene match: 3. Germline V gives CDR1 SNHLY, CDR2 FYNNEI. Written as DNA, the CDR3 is TGTGCCAGCATGCGGGAGGAGGCCAAAAACATTCAGTACTTC. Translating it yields CASMREEAKNIQYF.

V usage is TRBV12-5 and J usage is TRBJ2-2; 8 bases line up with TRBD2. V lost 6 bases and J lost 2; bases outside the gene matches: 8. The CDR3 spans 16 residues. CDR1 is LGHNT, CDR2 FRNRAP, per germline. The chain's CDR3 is CASGYREGINTGELFF. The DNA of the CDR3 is TGTGCTAGTGGCTATCGGGAGGGCATAAACACCGGGGAGCTGTTTTTT.

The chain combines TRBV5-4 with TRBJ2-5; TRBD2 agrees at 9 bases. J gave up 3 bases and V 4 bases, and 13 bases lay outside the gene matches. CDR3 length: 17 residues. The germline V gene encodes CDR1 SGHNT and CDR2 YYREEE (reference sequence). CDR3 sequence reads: CASSPGGSGRVEETQYF. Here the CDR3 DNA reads TGTGCCAGCAGCCCAGGGGGTAGCGGGAGAGTGGAAGAGACCCAGTACTTC. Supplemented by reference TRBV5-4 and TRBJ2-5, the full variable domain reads ETGVTQSPTHLIKTRGQQVTLRCSSQSGHNTVSWYQQALGQGPQFIFQYYREEENGRGNFPPRFSGLQFPNYSSELNVNALELDDSALYLCASSPGGSGRVEETQYFGPGTRLLVL.

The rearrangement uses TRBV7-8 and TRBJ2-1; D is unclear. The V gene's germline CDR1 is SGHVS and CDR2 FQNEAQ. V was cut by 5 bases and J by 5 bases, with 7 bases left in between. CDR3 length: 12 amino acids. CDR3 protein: CASSPSNNEQFF. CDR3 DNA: TGTGCCAGCAGCCCCTCTAACAATGAGCAGTTCTTC.

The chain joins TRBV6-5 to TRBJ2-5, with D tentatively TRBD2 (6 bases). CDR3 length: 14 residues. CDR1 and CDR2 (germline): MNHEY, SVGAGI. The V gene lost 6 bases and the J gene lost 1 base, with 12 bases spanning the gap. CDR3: CASSQRAGQETQYF. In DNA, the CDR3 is TGTGCCAGCAGCCAACGAGCGGGCCAAGAGACCCAGTACTTC.

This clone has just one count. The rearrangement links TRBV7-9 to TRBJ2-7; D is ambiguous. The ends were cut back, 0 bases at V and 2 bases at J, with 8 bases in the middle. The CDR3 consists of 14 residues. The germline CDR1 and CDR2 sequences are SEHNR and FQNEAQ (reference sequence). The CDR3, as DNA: TGTGCCAGCAGCTTAGCGTCTCAGACCTACGAGCAGTACTTC. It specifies CASSLASQTYEQYF.

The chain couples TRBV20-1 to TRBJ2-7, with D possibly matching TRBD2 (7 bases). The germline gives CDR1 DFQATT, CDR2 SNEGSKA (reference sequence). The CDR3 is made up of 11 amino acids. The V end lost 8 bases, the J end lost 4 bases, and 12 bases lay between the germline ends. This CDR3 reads CSTGGTYEQYF. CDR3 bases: TGCAGTACCGGGGGGACATACGAGCAGTACTTC.

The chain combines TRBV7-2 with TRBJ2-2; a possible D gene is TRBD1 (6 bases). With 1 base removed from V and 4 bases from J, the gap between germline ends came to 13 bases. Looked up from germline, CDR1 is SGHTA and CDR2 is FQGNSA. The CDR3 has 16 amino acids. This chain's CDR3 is CASSLDFGRGTGELFF. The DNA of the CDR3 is TGTGCCAGCAGCTTAGATTTTGGCAGGGGCACCGGGGAGCTGTTTTTT. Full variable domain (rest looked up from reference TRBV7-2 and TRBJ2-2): GAGVSQSPSNKVTEKGKDVELRCDPISGHTALYWYRQSLGQGLEFLIYFQGNSAPDKSGLPSDRFSAERTGGSVSTLTIQRTQQEDSAVYLCASSLDFGRGTGELFFGEGSRLTVL.

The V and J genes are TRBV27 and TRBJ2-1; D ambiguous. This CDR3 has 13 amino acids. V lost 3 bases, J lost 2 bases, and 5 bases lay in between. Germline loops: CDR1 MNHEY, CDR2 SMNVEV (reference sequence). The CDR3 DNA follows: TGTGCCAGCAGTTTTATAGCCTACAATGAGCAGTTCTTC. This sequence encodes CASSFIAYNEQFF.

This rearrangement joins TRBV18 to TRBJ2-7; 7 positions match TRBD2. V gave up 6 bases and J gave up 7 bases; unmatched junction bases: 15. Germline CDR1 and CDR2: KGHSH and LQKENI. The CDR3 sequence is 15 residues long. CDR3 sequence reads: CASSHSTAGEGEQYF. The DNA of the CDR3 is TGTGCCAGCTCGCATAGCACTGCGGGAGAAGGTGAGCAGTACTTC.

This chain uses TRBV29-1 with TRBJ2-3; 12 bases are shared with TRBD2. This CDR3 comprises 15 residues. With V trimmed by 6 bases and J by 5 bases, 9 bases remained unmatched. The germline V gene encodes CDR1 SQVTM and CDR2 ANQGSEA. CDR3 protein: CSVRGLAGSEDTQYF. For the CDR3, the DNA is TGCAGCGTCCGGGGACTAGCGGGTTCAGAAGATACGCAGTATTTT.

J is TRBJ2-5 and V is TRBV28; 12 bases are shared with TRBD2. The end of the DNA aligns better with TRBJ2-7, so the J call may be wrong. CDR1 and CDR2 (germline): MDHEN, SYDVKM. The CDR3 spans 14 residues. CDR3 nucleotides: TGTGCCAGCAGTTTGACTAGCGGGAGATACGAGCAGTACTTC. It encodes CASSLTSGRYEQYF.

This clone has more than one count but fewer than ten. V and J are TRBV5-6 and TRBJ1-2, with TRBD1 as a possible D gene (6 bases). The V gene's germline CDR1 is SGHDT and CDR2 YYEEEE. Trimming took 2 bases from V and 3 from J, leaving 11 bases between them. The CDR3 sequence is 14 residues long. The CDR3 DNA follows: TGTGCCAGCAGCTTCCCAAGACAGGACTATGGCTACACCTTC. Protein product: CASSFPRQDYGYTF.

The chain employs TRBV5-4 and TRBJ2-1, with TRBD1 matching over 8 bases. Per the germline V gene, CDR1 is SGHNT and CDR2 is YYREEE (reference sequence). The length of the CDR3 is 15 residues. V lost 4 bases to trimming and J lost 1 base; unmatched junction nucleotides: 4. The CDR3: CASSQGAGSYNEQFF. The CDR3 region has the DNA TGTGCCAGCAGCCAGGGGGCAGGGTCCTACAATGAGCAGTTCTTC.

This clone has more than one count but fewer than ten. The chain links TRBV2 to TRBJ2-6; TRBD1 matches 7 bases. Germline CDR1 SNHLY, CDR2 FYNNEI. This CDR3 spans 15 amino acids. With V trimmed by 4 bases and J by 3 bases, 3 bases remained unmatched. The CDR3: CASSATGFGANVLTF. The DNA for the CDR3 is TGTGCCAGCAGTGCGACAGGGTTTGGGGCCAACGTCCTGACTTTC.